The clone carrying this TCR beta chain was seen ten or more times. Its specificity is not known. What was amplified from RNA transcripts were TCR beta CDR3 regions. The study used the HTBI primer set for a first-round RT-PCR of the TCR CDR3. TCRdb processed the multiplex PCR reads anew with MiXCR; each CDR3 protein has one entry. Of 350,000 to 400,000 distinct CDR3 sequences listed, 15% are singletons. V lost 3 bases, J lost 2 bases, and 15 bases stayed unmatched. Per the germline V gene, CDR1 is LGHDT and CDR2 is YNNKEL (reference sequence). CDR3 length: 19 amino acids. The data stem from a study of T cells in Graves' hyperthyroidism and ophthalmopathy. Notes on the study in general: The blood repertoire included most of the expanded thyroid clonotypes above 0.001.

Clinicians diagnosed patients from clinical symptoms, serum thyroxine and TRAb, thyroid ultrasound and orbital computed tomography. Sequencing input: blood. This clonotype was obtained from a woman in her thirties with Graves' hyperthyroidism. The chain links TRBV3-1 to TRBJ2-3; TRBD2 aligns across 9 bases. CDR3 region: CASSHFQAKREALTDTQYF. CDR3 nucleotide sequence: TGTGCCAGCAGCCACTTCCAGGCGAAGCGGGAGGCCCTCACAGATACGCAGTATTTT.